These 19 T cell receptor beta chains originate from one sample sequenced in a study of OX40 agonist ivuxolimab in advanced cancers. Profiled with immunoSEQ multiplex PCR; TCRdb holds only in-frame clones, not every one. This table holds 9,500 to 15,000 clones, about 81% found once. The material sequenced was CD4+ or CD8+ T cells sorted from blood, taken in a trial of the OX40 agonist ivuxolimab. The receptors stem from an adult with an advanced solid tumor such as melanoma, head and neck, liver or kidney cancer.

The CDR3 DNA reads as TGCAGTGCGAAGGAGGGGAGCGCTTTCTTT. This encodes CSAKEGSAFF. The V and J genes are TRBV20-1 and TRBJ1-1, with TRBD1 as a possible D gene (5 bases). Germline loops: CDR1 DFQATT, CDR2 SNEGSKA (reference sequence). Trimming took off 6 bases at V and 11 bases at J, with 13 bases between the two ends. CDR3 length: 10 residues.

In DNA, the CDR3 is TGTGCCAGCAGTTCCCAGGGTAATGAAGCTTTCTTT. Its translation is CASSSQGNEAFF. J is TRBJ1-1 and V is TRBV27; D possibly corresponds to TRBD1 (5 bases). This CDR3 region has 12 residues. Germline V gives CDR1 MNHEY, CDR2 SMNVEV (reference sequence). Trimming took off 4 bases at V and 7 bases at J, with 10 bases between the two ends.

CDR3 DNA sequence: TGTGCCAGCAGCTTAGTCGTGACTGGAGAGACCCAGTACTTC. Amino acid sequence: CASSLVVTGETQYF. V and J are TRBV7-9 and TRBJ2-5; D is ambiguous. The CDR3 is made up of 14 amino acids. Trimming stripped 1 base from V and 4 bases from J, with 10 bases between. CDR1 and CDR2 from the germline V gene are SEHNR and FQNEAQ (reference sequence). The full variable domain, completed using reference TRBV7-9 and TRBJ2-5, is DTGVSQNPRHKITKRGQNVTFRCDPISEHNRLYWYRQTLGQGPEFLTYFQNEAQLEKSRLLSDRFSAERPKGSFSTLEIQRTEQGDSAMYLCASSLVVTGETQYFGPGTRLLVL.

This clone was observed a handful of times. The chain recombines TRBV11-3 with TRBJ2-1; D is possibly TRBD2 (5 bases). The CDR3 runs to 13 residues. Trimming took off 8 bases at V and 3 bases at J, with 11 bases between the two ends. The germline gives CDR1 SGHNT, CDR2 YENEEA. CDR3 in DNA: TGTGCCAGCGGCCCCCGGGGCTACAATGAGCAGTTCTTC. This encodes CASGPRGYNEQFF.

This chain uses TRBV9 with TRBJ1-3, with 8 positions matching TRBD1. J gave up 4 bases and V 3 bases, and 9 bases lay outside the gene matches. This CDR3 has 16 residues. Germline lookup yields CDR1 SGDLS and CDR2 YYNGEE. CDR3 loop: CASSAPQGAEGNTIYF. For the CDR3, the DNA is TGTGCCAGCAGCGCGCCTCAGGGGGCGGAAGGAAACACCATATATTTT.

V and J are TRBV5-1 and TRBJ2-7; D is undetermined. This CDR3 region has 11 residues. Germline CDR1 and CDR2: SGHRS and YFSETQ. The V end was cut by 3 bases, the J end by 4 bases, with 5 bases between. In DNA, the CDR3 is TGCGCCAGCAGCTCAGATTACGAGCAGTACTTC. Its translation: CASSSDYEQYF. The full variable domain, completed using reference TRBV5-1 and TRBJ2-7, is KAGVTQTPRYLIKTRGQQVTLSCSPISGHRSVSWYQQTPGQGLQFLFEYFSETQRNKGNFPGRFSGRQFSNSRSEMNVSTLELGDSALYLCASSSDYEQYFGPGTRLTVT.

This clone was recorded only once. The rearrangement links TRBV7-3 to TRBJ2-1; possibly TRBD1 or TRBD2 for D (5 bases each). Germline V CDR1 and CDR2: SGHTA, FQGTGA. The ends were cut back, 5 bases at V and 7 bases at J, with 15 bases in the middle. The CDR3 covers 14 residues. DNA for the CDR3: TGTGCCAGCAGCGGACCGGGACCTGGGAATGAGCAGTTCTTC. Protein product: CASSGPGPGNEQFF.

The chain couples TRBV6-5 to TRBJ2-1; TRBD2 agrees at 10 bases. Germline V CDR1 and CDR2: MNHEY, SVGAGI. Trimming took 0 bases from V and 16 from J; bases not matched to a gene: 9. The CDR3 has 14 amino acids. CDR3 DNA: TGTGCCAGCAGTTACTCGCAGCGGGAGGGCCCCCCATTCTTC. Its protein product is CASSYSQREGPPFF.

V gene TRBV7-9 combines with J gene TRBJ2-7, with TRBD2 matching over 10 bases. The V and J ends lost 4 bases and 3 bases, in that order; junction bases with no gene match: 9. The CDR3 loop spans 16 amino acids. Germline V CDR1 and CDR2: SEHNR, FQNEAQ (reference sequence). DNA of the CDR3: TGTGCCAGCAGCTCGACCGGACTAGCGGCTAACTACGAGCAGTACTTC. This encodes CASSSTGLAANYEQYF. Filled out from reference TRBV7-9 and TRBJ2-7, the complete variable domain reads DTGVSQNPRHKITKRGQNVTFRCDPISEHNRLYWYRQTLGQGPEFLTYFQNEAQLEKSRLLSDRFSAERPKGSFSTLEIQRTEQGDSAMYLCASSSTGLAANYEQYFGPGTRLTVT.

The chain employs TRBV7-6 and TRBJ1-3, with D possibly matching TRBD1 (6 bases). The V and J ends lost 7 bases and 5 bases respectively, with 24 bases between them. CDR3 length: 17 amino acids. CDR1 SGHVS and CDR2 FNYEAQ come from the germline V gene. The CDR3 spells CASTPRIAGDLRNTIYF. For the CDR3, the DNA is TGTGCCAGCACCCCTAGAATAGCAGGGGATCTAAGAAACACCATATATTTT.

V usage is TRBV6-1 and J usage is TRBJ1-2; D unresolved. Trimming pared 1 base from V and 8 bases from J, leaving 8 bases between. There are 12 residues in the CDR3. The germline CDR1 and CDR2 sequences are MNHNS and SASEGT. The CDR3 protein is CASSEGWPGYTF. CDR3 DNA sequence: TGTGCCAGCAGTGAAGGGTGGCCCGGCTACACCTTC.

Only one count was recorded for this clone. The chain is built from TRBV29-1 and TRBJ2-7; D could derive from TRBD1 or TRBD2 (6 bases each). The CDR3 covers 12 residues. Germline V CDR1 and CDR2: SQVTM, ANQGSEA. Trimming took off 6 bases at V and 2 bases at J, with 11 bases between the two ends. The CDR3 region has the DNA TGCAGCGTAGGGGGGACCCCCTACGAGCAGTACTTC. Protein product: CSVGGTPYEQYF.

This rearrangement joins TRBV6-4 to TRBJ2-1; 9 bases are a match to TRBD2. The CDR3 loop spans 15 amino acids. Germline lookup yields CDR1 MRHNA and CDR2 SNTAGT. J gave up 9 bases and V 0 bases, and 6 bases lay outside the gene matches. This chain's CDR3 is CASSDSLAGASEQFF. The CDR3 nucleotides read TGTGCCAGCAGTGACTCTTTAGCGGGAGCAAGTGAGCAGTTCTTC.

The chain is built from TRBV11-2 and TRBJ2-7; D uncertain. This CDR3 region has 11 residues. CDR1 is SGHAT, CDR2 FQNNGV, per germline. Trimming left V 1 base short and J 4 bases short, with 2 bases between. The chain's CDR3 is CASSLAYEQYF. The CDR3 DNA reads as TGTGCCAGCAGCTTAGCATACGAGCAGTACTTC.

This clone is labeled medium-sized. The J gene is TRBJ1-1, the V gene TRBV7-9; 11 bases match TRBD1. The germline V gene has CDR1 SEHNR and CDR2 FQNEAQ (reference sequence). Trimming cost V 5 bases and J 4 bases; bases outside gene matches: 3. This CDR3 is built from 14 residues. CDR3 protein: CASSPGQGATEAFF. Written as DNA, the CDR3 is TGTGCCAGCAGCCCAGGACAGGGGGCCACTGAAGCTTTCTTT.

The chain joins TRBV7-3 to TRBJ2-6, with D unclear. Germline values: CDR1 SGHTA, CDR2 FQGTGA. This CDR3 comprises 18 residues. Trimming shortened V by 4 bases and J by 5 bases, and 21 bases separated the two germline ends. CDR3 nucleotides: TGTGCCAGCAGCTACGTATTACGCTTACAAAGTCGGGCCAACGTCCTGACTTTC. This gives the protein CASSYVLRLQSRANVLTF.

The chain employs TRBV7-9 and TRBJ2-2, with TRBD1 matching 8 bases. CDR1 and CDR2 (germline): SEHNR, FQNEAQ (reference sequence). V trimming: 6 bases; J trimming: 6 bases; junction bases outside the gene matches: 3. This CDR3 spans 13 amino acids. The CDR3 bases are TGTGCCAGCAGGGACAGGGCGGCCGGGGAGCTGTTTTTT. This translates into CASRDRAAGELFF. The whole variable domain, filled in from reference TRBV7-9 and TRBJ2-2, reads DTGVSQNPRHKITKRGQNVTFRCDPISEHNRLYWYRQTLGQGPEFLTYFQNEAQLEKSRLLSDRFSAERPKGSFSTLEIQRTEQGDSAMYLCASRDRAAGELFFGEGSRLTVL.

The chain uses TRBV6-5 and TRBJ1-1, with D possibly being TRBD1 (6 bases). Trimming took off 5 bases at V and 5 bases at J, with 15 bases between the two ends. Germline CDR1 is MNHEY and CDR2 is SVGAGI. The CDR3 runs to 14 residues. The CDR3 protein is CASSPTGRYTEAFF. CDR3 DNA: TGTGCCAGCAGTCCAACAGGGCGGTATACTGAAGCTTTCTTT.

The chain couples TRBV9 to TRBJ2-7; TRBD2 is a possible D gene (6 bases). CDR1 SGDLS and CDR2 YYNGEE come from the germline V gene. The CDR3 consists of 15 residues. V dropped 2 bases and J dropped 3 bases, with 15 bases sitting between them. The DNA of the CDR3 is TGTGCCAGCAGCGTTGGAGGGGCGGGTAGCTACGAGCAGTACTTC. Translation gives CASSVGGAGSYEQYF.